These T cell receptor beta chains were read from a single sample in a study of TIL therapy for anti-PD-1-resistant metastatic lung cancer. Produced via immunoSEQ multiplex PCR; TCRdb's table is partial and in-frame only. The sample has approximately 45,000 clones; 70% to 85% are singletons. The input for sequencing was blood, taken at baseline. The receptors originated from an older man with non-small cell lung cancer. The CDR3 runs from the conserved cysteine through the conserved F or W. D genes are given only for firm matches. A clone size is listed for some rows: how often the clone was seen (once, few, many), or a class if it is expanded.

abundance	j_gene	d_gene	v_gene	CDR3aa	CDR3nt
NA	TRBJ2-3	TRBD2	TRBV6-6	CASGLAGTPSTDTQYF	TGTGCCAGCGGACTAGCGGGAACCCCTAGCACAGATACGCAGTATTTT
NA	TRBJ2-2	TRBD2	TRBV2	CASLSGENTGELFF	TGTGCCAGCTTAAGCGGGGAGAACACCGGGGAGCTGTTTTTT
NA	TRBJ2-2	TRBD2	TRBV9	CASSSFSGSTGELFF	TGTGCCAGCAGCTCATTTAGCGGGAGCACCGGGGAGCTGTTTTTT
NA	TRBJ1-2	NA	TRBV7-2	CASSLVSVQQGRYGYTF	TGTGCCAGCAGCTTAGTTTCGGTACAGCAGGGTCGCTATGGCTACACCTTC
NA	TRBJ1-2	TRBD1	TRBV27	CASGPGQGEGGYTF	TGTGCCAGCGGACCGGGACAGGGGGAAGGTGGCTACACCTTC
once	TRBJ2-5	TRBD2	TRBV7-8	CASSLDGTSQETQYF	TGTGCCAGCAGCTTAGACGGGACTAGCCAAGAGACCCAGTACTTC
NA	TRBJ2-5	TRBD2	TRBV6-6	CASSYTGGTQETQYF	TGTGCCAGCAGTTACACGGGAGGTACTCAAGAGACCCAGTACTTC
NA	TRBJ2-1	NA	TRBV1	CTSSQVASGRGDEQFF	TGCACCAGCAGCCAAGTTGCCAGCGGGAGGGGCGATGAGCAGTTCTTC
few	TRBJ1-1	NA	TRBV18	CASSSGLNTEAFF	TGTGCCAGCTCATCAGGACTTAACACTGAAGCTTTCTTT
NA	TRBJ2-2	NA	TRBV7-2	CASSLLGQNTGELFF	TGTGCCAGCAGCTTATTGGGACAGAACACCGGGGAGCTGTTTTTT
NA	TRBJ2-2	NA	TRBV13	CASSFRGQLNTGELFF	TGTGCCAGCAGCTTTCGTGGACAGCTAAACACCGGGGAGCTGTTTTTT
NA	TRBJ2-2	NA	TRBV9	CASSVVWNTGELFF	TGTGCCAGCAGCGTAGTTTGGAACACCGGGGAGCTGTTTTTT
NA	TRBJ1-1	NA	TRBV10-1	CASSGRGGTEAFF	TGCGCCAGCAGTGGTAGGGGAGGTACTGAAGCTTTCTTT
NA	TRBJ2-2	NA	TRBV4-3	CASSQERGVSTGELFF	TGCGCCAGCAGCCAAGAAAGGGGGGTGAGCACCGGGGAGCTGTTTTTT
NA	TRBJ1-5	TRBD1	TRBV28	CASRPKGQGHQPQHF	TGTGCCAGCAGGCCCAAAGGACAGGGACATCAGCCCCAGCATTTT
NA	TRBJ2-7	NA	TRBV27	CASRRDSPYEQYF	TGTGCCAGCAGGCGGGACAGCCCCTACGAGCAGTACTTC
NA	TRBJ2-3	TRBD2	TRBV27	CASSLAGEITDTQYF	TGTGCCAGCAGTTTGGCGGGAGAGATCACAGATACGCAGTATTTT
NA	TRBJ2-5	NA	TRBV11-2	CASSLAGGRETQYF	TGTGCCAGCAGCTTAGCTGGGGGCCGGGAGACCCAGTACTTC